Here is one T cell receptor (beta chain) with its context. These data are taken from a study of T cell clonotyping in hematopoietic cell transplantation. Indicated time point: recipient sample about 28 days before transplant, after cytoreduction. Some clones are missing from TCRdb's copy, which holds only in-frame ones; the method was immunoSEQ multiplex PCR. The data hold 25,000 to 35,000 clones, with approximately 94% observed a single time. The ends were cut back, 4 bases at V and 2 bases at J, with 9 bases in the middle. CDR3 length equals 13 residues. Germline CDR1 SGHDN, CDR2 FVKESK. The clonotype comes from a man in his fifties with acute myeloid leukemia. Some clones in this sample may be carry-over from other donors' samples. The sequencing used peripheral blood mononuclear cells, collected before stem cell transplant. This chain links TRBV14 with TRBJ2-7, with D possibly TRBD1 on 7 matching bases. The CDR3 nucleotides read TGTGCCAGCAGCCGCGGGACAGCCTACGAGCAGTACTTC. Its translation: CASSRGTAYEQYF.